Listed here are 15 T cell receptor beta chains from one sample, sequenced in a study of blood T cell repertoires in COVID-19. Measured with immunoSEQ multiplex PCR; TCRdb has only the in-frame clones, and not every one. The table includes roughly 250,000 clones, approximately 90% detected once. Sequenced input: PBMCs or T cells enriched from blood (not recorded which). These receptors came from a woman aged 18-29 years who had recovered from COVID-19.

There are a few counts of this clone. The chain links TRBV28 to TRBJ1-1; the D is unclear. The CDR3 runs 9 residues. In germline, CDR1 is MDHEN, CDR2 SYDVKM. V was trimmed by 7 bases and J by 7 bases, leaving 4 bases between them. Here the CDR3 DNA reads TGTGCCAGCACCGGTGAAGCTTTCTTT. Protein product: CASTGEAFF. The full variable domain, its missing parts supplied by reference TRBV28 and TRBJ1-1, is DVKVTQSSRYLVKRTGEKVFLECVQDMDHENMFWYRQDPGLGLRLIYFSYDVKMKEKGDIPEGYSVSREKKERFSLILESASTNQTSMYLCASTGEAFFGQGTRLTVV.

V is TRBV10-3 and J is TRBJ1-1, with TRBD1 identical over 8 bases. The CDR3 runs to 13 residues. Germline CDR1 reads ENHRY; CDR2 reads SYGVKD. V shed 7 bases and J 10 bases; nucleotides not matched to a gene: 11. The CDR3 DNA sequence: TGTGCCATCATTAATACGAAAACAGGGGGAGCTTTCTTT. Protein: CAIINTKTGGAFF.

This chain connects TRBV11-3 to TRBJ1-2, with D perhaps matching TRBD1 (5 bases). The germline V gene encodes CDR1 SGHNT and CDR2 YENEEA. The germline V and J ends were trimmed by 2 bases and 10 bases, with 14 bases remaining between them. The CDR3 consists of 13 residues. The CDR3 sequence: CASSLRGEKDYTF. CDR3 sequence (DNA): TGTGCCAGCAGCTTACGGGGGGAAAAGGACTACACCTTC.

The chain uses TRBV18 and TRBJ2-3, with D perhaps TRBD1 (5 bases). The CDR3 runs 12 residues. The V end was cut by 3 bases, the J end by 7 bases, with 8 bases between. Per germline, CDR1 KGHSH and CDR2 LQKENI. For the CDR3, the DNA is TGTGCCAGCTCACCTGCAGGGTATACGCAGTATTTT. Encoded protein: CASSPAGYTQYF.

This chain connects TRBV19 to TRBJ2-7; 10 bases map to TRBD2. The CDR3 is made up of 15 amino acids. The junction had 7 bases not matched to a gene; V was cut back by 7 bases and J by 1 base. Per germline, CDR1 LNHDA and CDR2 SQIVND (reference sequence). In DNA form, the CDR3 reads TGTGCCAGTATCCCCGGACTAGCGGATTCCTACGAGCAGTACTTC. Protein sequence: CASIPGLADSYEQYF.

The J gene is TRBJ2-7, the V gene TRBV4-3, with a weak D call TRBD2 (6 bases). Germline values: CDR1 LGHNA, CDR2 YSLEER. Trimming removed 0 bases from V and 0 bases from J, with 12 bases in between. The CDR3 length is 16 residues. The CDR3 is CASSQDLFGGSYEQYF. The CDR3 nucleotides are TGCGCCAGCAGCCAAGATCTATTCGGGGGCTCCTACGAGCAGTACTTC.

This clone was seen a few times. CDR3 sequence: CASSPAGTSSLSGYTF. For the CDR3, the DNA is TGTGCCAGCAGTCCGGCCGGGACATCGTCGCTCTCTGGCTACACCTTC. This rearrangement joins TRBV27 to TRBJ1-2; the D gene is possibly TRBD1 (6 bases). This CDR3 is built from 16 residues. V lost 5 bases, J lost 7 bases, and 23 bases lay in between. CDR1 MNHEY and CDR2 SMNVEV come from the germline V gene (reference sequence).

The CDR3 coding sequence is TGTGCCAGCAGCCAACCAGGGGGCGCCCACTATGGCTACACCTTC. This codes for CASSQPGGAHYGYTF. The rearrangement uses TRBV11-3 and TRBJ1-2, with TRBD1 identical over 8 bases. The CDR3 extends over 15 amino acids. Germline CDR1 is SGHNT and CDR2 is YENEEA. V lost 5 bases to trimming and J lost 3 bases; unmatched junction nucleotides: 8.

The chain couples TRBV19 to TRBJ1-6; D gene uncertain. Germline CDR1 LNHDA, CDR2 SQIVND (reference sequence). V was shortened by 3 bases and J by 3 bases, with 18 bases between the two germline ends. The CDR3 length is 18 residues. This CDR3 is CASSIPAGPPIYNSPLHF. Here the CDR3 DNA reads TGTGCCAGTAGTATTCCGGCTGGGCCCCCCATCTATAATTCACCCCTCCACTTT.

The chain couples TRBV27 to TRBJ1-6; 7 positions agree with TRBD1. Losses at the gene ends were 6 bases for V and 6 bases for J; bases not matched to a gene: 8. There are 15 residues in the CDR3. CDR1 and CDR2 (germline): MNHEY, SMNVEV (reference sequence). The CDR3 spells CASSGTDGSNSPLHF. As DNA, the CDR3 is TGTGCCAGCAGCGGGACAGACGGGAGTAATTCACCCCTCCACTTT.

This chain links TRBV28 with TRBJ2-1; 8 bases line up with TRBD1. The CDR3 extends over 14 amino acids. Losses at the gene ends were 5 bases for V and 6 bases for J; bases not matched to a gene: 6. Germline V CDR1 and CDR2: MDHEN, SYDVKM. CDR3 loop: CASSPGQGRNEQFF. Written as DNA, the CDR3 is TGTGCCAGCAGTCCCGGACAGGGACGCAATGAGCAGTTCTTC. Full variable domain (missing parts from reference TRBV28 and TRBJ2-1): DVKVTQSSRYLVKRTGEKVFLECVQDMDHENMFWYRQDPGLGLRLIYFSYDVKMKEKGDIPEGYSVSREKKERFSLILESASTNQTSMYLCASSPGQGRNEQFFGPGTRLTVL.

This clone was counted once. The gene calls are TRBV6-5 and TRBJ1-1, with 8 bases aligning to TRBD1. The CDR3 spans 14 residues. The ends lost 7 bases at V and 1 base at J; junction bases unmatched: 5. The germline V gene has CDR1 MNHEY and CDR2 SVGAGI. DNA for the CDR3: TGTGCCAGCAACCTGGACAGGGCGAACACTGAAGCTTTCTTT. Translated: CASNLDRANTEAFF.

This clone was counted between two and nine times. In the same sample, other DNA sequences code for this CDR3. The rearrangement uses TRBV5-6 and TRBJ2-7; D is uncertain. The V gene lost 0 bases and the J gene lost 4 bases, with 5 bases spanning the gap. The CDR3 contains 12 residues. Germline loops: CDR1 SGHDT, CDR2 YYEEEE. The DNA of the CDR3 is TGTGCCAGCAGCTTGGCCGCGTACGAGCAGTACTTC. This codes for CASSLAAYEQYF.

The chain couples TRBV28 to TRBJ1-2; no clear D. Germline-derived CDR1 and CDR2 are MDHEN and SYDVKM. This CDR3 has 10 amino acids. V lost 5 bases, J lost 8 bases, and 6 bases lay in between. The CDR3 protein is CASSRVGYTF. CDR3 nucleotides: TGTGCCAGCAGTCGAGTGGGCTACACCTTC.

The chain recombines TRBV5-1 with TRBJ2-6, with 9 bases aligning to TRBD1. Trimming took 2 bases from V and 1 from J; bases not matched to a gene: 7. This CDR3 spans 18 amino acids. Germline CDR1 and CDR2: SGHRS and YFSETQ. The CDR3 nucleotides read TGCGCCAGCAGCTTCGGACAGGGGTCAATGTCTGGGGCCAACGTCCTGACTTTC. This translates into CASSFGQGSMSGANVLTF.